This TCR beta chain is drawn from a study of blood T cell repertoires in COVID-19 (dated by TCRdb to 2018 to 2021). As for the study more broadly: Samples from collaborators originated in the United States, Italy and Spain and spanned both the acute and convalescent phases of COVID-19. A freely available public database, intended as a resource for researchers studying the immune response to SARS-CoV-2, is where the repertoires were released. The sample metadata nearly always contained a de-identified subject ID, COVID-19 status, age in years and sex. Samples came from the ongoing ImmuneRACE study (first 160 participants) plus 1,254 subjects from 6 global collaborators. The material from the prospective study consisted of cDNA or gDNA derived from T cells, B-cell-depleted T cells, or PBMCs. Where available, HLA class I and class II types were taken from metadata supplied by the sample provider and were not determined by assay-based typing. Deeply sampled blood TCRbeta repertoires from subjects exposed to, actively infected with, or recovered from COVID-19 were included in the dataset. Summary of the overall study and its limitations: The amount of clinical and demographic metadata varied by source and participant and was provided uncurated.

TCRbeta CDR3 regions were amplified from genomic DNA using the immunoSEQ Assay, a bias-controlled multiplex PCR. In the source study's methods: Nucleated cell counts per sample were estimated from amplification of reference gene primers within the assay. To quantify the absolute abundance of each unique TCRbeta CDR3 rearrangement, sequence reads were collapsed and filtered. For each sample, productive Simpson clonality was calculated by taking the square root of Simpson's diversity index across productive rearrangements. Entries here come from immuneACCESS through TCRdb and include only in-frame sequences with V and J called. Some clones fail to appear in such tables; in the studies checked, an unresolved V gene covers under half of the shortfall, and the cause of the remainder is unknown. V and J calls and clone size are copied from that table; D and trimming were computed from the DNA. The sample table holds 200,000 to 250,000 clones, of which around 90% were seen once. The ten top clones hold 1.5% to 2% of the sample.

Enrolling through a virtual design, the prospective study's participants ranged in age from roughly 18 to 90 years and lived across some 22 United States geographic areas. In the prospective study, cohorts were assigned on the basis of participant-reported clinical history obtained from a screening survey and a study questionnaire. ImmuneRACE Cohort 3 recovered participants were defined by two consecutive negative NP/OP PCR tests, healthcare professional clearance, or symptom resolution. Mobile phlebotomists in the prospective study collected whole blood, serum and a nasopharyngeal or oropharyngeal swab from every participant. Additional blood draws and questionnaires over a roughly two-month period could optionally be provided by prospective study participants. Prospective study blood samples were shipped either frozen or at room temperature before DNA extraction. A word on this clone: The antigen this receptor binds is unknown. No base quality information exists; no much larger clone differs at one position.

The sequence was collected from a woman aged 50 to 65 who had recovered from COVID-19. Sequenced sample: PBMCs or T cells enriched from blood (not recorded which).

The CDR3 has the sequence CASRGTDTYEQYF. The DNA sequence follows: TGTGCCAGCAGGGGGACAGACACCTACGAGCAGTACTTC. The chain links TRBV6-4 with TRBJ2-7; a stretch of 7 junction bases matches TRBD1. The germline V gene encodes CDR1 MRHNA and CDR2 SNTAGT. The CDR3 contains 13 residues, cysteine and phenylalanine counted. Left in the record is the CDR3 DNA by itself, 39 bases read in frame from the first base. Unmatched junction bases come to 4, with V trimmed by 6 bases and J by 2 bases.